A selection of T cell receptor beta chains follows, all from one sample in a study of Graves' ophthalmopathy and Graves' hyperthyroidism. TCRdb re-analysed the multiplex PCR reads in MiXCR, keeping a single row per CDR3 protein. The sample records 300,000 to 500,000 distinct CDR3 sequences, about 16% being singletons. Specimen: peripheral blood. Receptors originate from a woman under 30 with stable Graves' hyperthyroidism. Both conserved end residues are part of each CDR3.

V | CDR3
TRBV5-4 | CASSLEPGGYGDTEAFF
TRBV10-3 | CAISTGQNTEAFF
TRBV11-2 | CASSFIGYEQYF
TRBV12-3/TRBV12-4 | CASGTSGGADEQFF
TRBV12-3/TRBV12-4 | CASSFMGAYEQYF
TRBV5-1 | CASSHRAGGNTEAFF
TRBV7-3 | CASSLTGRLTSGGETQYF
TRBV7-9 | CASSSDSAGETQYF
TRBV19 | CASSPLVRNYGYTF
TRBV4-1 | CASSQKGHYNSPLHF
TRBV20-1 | CSARAWGQRQAFF
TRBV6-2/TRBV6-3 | CASSYGRDRGYEQYF
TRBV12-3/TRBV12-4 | CASSFSNRGTEAFF
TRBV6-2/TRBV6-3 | CASSRQVPNYGYTF
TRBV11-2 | CASSIPGGERTGELFF
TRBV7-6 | CASSLARRSRETQYF
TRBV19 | CASRISGGLYEQYF
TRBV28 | CASSHLGTGGGGYTF
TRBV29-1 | CTVTERETQYF
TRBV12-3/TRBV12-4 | CASSFARLQYF
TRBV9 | CASSQGTNTEAFF
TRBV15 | CATSARTGISGNTIYF
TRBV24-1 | CATSDTTEAKNIQYF
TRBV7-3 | CASGADIAGDTGELFF
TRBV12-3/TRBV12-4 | CASRHQGEYTEAFF
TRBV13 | CASSPDAGGTEAFF
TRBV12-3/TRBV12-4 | CASSLSPVSGNTIYF
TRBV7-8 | CASSPGLAGYTGELLF
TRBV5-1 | CASRILGNSPLHF
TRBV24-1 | CATSDLQRGQLGETQYF
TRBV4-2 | CASSQAFAGKFDEQYF
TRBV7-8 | CASSPDRVPYEQYF
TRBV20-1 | CSASGGREVTQYF
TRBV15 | CATSRNREPTYGYTF
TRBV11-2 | CASSLEGDGYTF
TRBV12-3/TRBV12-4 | CASSFQGVNTEAFF
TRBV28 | CASSHPGRVVETQYF
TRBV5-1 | CASGPERRTDEQYF
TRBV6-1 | CASSERLDIQYF
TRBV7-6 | CASSLRGLVGAEQYF
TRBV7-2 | CASSLTGLWSNQPQHF
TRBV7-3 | CASSSGGAVETQYF
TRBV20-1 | CSASSTGSGSNQPQHF
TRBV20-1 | CSAWGRSSQAKNIQYF
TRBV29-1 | CSVGDRNSPLHF
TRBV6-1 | CASTELFRGELETQYF
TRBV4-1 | CASSQAQRRYGYTF
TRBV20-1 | CSALDADSNQPQHF
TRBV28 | CASSSAGRSYEQYF
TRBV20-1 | CSARDQATYEQYF
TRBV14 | CASSGPGGLGSPLHF
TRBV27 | CASSLSRQANTGELFF
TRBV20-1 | CSARSDSTNYGYTF
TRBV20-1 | CSARWDPSTEAFF
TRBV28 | CASSPWAQETQYF